This T cell receptor (beta chain) originates from a study of cytotoxic CD8 clonotypes in ibrutinib-treated CLL. The sample holds one count of this clone. Assay used: immunoSEQ multiplex PCR; TCRdb lists only in-frame clones, some missing. The sample comprises some 140,000 clones, less than 95% of which are singletons, and 10% to 12% rests with the top ten. Per germline, CDR1 SGHAT and CDR2 FQNNGV. After removal of 1 base from V and 3 bases from J, the junction contained 3 bases not matched to a gene. The CDR3 runs 15 residues. This receptor was taken from a human donor with chronic lymphocytic leukemia. Material: PBMCs, obtained after 12 months of ibrutinib treatment. The chain combines TRBV11-2 with TRBJ2-3; 8 bases match TRBD2. As DNA, the CDR3 is TGTGCCAGCAGCTTAGGCGGGGGGAGGACAGATACGCAGTATTTT. Translation: CASSLGGGRTDTQYF.